The 17 T cell receptor beta chains below come from one sample, sequenced in a study of beta chain features in type 1 diabetes (dated by TCRdb to 2016 to 2018). Library preparation employed the immunoSEQ multiplex PCR assay. All of the isolated RNA was reverse transcribed with the High Capacity cDNA Reverse Transcription Kit, so expressed TCRB transcripts were sequenced. Here the immuneACCESS table is served through TCRdb, limited to in-frame sequences with V and J called. Missing clones are a known gap in these copies; in checked studies unresolved V genes cover under half, and the rest lacks a known reason. The table for this sample lists 250,000 to 400,000 clones; roughly 15% of them were counted only once. Clones ranked in the top ten supply more than 6.5% of the sample. Sequencing used central memory CD4+ T cells from blood. The source is a man younger than 40 in good health.

CDR3 coding DNA: TGTGCCAGCAGTGAAAGGGGGCAGGGGAGATCTAACTATGGCTACACCTTC. This translates into CASSERGQGRSNYGYTF. The gene calls are TRBV6-1 and TRBJ1-2, with TRBD1 identical over 7 bases. This CDR3 is 17 amino acids long. Germline assignment: CDR1 MNHNS and CDR2 SASEGT. Losses at the gene ends were 2 bases for V and 0 bases for J; bases not matched to a gene: 9.

The chain carries TRBV14 and TRBJ2-3; 9 bases agree with TRBD2. The CDR3 is 16 amino acids. V gave up 4 bases and J gave up 4 bases; unmatched junction bases: 9. Germline CDR1 and CDR2: SGHDN and FVKESK. CDR3 protein: CASSPRRGRGPDTQYF. CDR3 DNA: TGTGCCAGCAGCCCCAGGCGCGGGAGGGGTCCAGATACGCAGTATTTT.

The chain combines TRBV19 with TRBJ1-1; D is unresolved. The V gene's germline CDR1 is LNHDA and CDR2 SQIVND (reference sequence). The CDR3 has 14 residues. V lost 3 bases and J lost 6, with 14 bases in between. The CDR3 sequence: CASSMSKVYAEAFF. CDR3 sequence (DNA): TGTGCCAGTAGTATGTCGAAAGTTTACGCTGAAGCTTTCTTT. The whole variable domain, filled in from reference TRBV19 and TRBJ1-1, reads DGGITQSPKYLFRKEGQNVTLSCEQNLNHDAMYWYRQDPGQGLRLIYYSQIVNDFQKGDIAEGYSVSREKKESFPLTVTSAQKNPTAFYLCASSMSKVYAEAFFGQGTRLTVV.

Worth noting for this clone: One end of the junction is discordant with germline, which a read error may explain. Additional DNA sequences in this sample encode the identical CDR3. The chain links TRBV20-1 to TRBJ2-1, with 7 bases lining up with TRBD1. In germline, CDR1 is DFQATT, CDR2 SNEGSKA (reference sequence). The CDR3 loop spans 11 amino acids. Here the CDR3 DNA reads TGCAGTGCGAGAGGGGGCTATGAGCAGTTCTTC. Translation: CSARGGYEQFF.

This clone was seen at least ten times. The chain uses TRBV10-3 and TRBJ1-2; a possible D gene is TRBD1 (5 bases). Trimming removed 8 bases at V and 4 bases at J, with 14 bases between. Germline CDR1 reads ENHRY; CDR2 reads SYGVKD. The CDR3 is 13 amino acids. CDR3 sequence: CAIGREDGYGYTF. For the CDR3, the DNA is TGTGCCATCGGCAGGGAAGATGGCTATGGCTACACCTTC.

This chain joins TRBV5-6 and TRBJ2-6; the D gene is possibly TRBD2 (7 bases). V dropped 4 bases and J dropped 2 bases, with 10 bases sitting between them. This CDR3 contains 15 residues. Germline V gene lookup returns CDR1 SGHDT and CDR2 YYEEEE. The CDR3 DNA reads as TGTGCCAGCAGCCGAGGGGGGGCTGGGGCCAACGTCCTGACTTTC. Translated, it gives CASSRGGAGANVLTF.

This chain joins TRBV5-4 and TRBJ1-1; D possibly corresponds to TRBD1 (6 bases). V was trimmed by 4 bases and J by 4 bases, leaving 20 bases between them. The CDR3 totals 16 residues. Germline V gene sequence: CDR1 SGHNT, CDR2 YYREEE (reference sequence). The chain's CDR3 is CASSQRGGRGSTEAFF. CDR3 sequence (DNA): TGTGCCAGCAGCCAGCGGGGGGGCCGTGGGAGCACTGAAGCTTTCTTT.

The table lists this clone with a few counts. The J gene is TRBJ2-1, the V gene TRBV29-1; D tentatively reads TRBD1 or TRBD2 (5 bases each). CDR1 SQVTM and CDR2 ANQGSEA come from the germline V gene. There are 16 residues in the CDR3. The V gene lost 7 bases and the J gene lost 0 bases, with 19 bases spanning the gap. The CDR3 sequence: CSAGRLFMSSYNEQFF. The CDR3 DNA reads as TGCAGCGCGGGACGTCTTTTCATGAGCTCCTACAATGAGCAGTTCTTC.

V usage is TRBV19 and J usage is TRBJ2-1, with 10 bases identical to TRBD1. Germline loops: CDR1 LNHDA, CDR2 SQIVND (reference sequence). The CDR3 runs 15 residues. V was clipped by 3 bases and J by 6 bases; unmatched bases: 5. The CDR3 DNA sequence: TGTGCCAGTAGTATTCGGGGACAGGGGTCCAATGAGCAGTTCTTC. The encoded protein is CASSIRGQGSNEQFF.

This clone showed up just a few times. CDR3 amino acids: CASSLGLAGASETQYF. The CDR3 DNA reads as TGTGCCAGCAGCCTCGGACTAGCGGGAGCGAGTGAGACCCAGTACTTC. The chain joins TRBV27 to TRBJ2-5; 13 positions match TRBD2. This CDR3 contains 16 residues. V shed 6 bases and J 5 bases; nucleotides not matched to a gene: 9. Germline V gene data show CDR1 as MNHEY and CDR2 as SMNVEV (reference sequence).

J is TRBJ2-7 and V is TRBV29-1, with 11 bases that match TRBD1. Losses at the gene ends were 7 bases for V and 9 bases for J; bases not matched to a gene: 14. This CDR3 spans 14 amino acids. The V gene's germline CDR1 is SQVTM and CDR2 ANQGSEA. The CDR3 region is CSGSRTGGLARQYF. CDR3 DNA sequence: TGCAGCGGCAGCCGGACAGGGGGCCTCGCGAGGCAGTACTTC.

This clone was counted between two and nine times. The rearrangement joins TRBV5-1 to TRBJ1-1; D is perhaps TRBD1 (5 bases). Trimming took off 1 base at V and 1 base at J, with 11 bases between the two ends. Germline assignment: CDR1 SGHRS and CDR2 YFSETQ. The CDR3 is made up of 15 amino acids. The CDR3 DNA sequence: TGCGCCAGCAGCTTGTACAGGAAATCGAACACTGAAGCTTTCTTT. Its translation: CASSLYRKSNTEAFF.

V gene TRBV9 combines with J gene TRBJ2-1; either TRBD1 or TRBD2 may supply D (5 bases each). This CDR3 contains 13 residues. V lost 9 bases and J 6 bases, leaving 16 bases between the germline ends. Germline CDR1 SGDLS, CDR2 YYNGEE. The CDR3 is CATSGAASNEQFF. The DNA for the CDR3 is TGTGCCACCTCCGGGGCAGCTTCCAATGAGCAGTTCTTC.

This clone was counted only a few times. The chain joins TRBV11-3 to TRBJ2-3; D is unclear. Trimming stripped 5 bases from V and 3 bases from J, with 12 bases between. This CDR3 comprises 14 residues. Germline V CDR1 and CDR2: SGHNT, YENEEA. CDR3 sequence: CASSPGLETDTQYF. CDR3 DNA sequence: TGTGCCAGCAGCCCCGGGTTGGAGACAGATACGCAGTATTTT.

The CDR3 nucleotides are TGTGCCAGCAGCCTAGGAGCACGGGGCGGGCTCACAGATACGCAGTATTTT. Translated, it gives CASSLGARGGLTDTQYF. The chain couples TRBV11-3 to TRBJ2-3, with D perhaps assigned TRBD1 or TRBD2 (5 bases each). Per germline, CDR1 SGHNT and CDR2 YENEEA. The V gene lost 5 bases and the J gene lost 2 bases, with 20 bases spanning the gap. The CDR3 totals 17 residues.

This clone was observed a handful of times. This chain uses TRBV7-2 with TRBJ2-7; TRBD2 agrees at 8 bases. V shed 1 base and J 2 bases; nucleotides not matched to a gene: 1. Per germline, CDR1 SGHTA and CDR2 FQGNSA. CDR3 length: 14 residues. The CDR3 nucleotides are TGTGCCAGCAGCTTAGGGCGGGGGGCCTACGAGCAGTACGTC. It codes for CASSLGRGAYEQYV.

The chain carries TRBV6-5 and TRBJ2-2; perhaps TRBD1 as D (6 bases). V gave up 6 bases and J gave up 6 bases, with 14 bases separating them. Germline V lookup: CDR1 MNHEY, CDR2 SVGAGI. The CDR3 contains 14 residues. The chain's CDR3 is CASSTTDRPGELFF. The DNA of the CDR3 is TGTGCCAGCAGCACAACCGACAGGCCCGGGGAGCTGTTTTTT.